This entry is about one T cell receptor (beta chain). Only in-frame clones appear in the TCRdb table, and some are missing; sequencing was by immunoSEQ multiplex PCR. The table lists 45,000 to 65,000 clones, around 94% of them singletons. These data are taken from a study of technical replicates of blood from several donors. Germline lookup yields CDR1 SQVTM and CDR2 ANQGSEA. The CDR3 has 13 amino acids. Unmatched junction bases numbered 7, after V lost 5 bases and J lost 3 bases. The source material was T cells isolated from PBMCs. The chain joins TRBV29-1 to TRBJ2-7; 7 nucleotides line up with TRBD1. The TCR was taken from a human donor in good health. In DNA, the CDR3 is TGCAGCGTTCTTCCTCAGGGGGTCTACGAGCAGTACTTC. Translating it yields CSVLPQGVYEQYF.